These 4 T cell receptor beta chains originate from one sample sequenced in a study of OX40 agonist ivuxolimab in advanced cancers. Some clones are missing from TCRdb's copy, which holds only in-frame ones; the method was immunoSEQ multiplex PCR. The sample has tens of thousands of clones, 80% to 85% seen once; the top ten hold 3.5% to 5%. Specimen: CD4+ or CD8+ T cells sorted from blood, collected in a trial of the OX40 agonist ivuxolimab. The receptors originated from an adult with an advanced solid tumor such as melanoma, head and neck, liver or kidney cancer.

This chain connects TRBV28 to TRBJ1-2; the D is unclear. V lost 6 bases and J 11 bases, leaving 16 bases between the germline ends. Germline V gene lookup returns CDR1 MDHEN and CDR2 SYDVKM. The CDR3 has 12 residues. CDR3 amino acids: CASSSSGLGYTF. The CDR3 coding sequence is TGTGCCAGCAGCTCTTCCGGGTTGGGGTACACCTTC.

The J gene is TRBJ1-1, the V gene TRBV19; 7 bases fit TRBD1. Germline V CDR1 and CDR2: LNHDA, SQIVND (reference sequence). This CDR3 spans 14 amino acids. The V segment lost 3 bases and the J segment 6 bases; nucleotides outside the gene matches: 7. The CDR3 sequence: CASSMTRGWSEAFF. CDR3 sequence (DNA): TGTGCCAGTAGTATGACCAGGGGGTGGTCTGAAGCTTTCTTT.

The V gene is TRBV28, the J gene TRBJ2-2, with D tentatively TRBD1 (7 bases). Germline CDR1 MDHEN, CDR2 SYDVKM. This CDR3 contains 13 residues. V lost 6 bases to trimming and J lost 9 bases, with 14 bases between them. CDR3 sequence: CASSPGGPWELFF. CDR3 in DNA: TGTGCCAGCAGCCCAGGGGGGCCTTGGGAGCTGTTTTTT.

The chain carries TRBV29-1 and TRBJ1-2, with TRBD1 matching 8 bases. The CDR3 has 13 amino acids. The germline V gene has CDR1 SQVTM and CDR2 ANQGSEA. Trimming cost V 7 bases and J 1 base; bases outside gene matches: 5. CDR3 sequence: CSGTRGLNYGYTF. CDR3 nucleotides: TGCAGCGGAACCAGGGGGCTTAACTATGGCTACACCTTC.